Given below is one T cell receptor beta chain in context. The sample comes from a study of blood T cell repertoires in COVID-19. Study in general: From the United States, Italy and Spain came samples of acute and convalescent COVID-19. T cells, B-cell-depleted T cells, or PBMCs provided the cDNA or gDNA that served as material.

The CDR3 sequence is 13 residues long. V lost 0 bases to trimming and J lost 1 base, with 4 bases between them. Germline loops: CDR1 SGDLS, CDR2 YYNGEE. In the original processing: Amplification from reference gene primers served as the basis for estimated nucleated cell counts. Some clones are missing from TCRdb's copy, which holds only in-frame ones; the method was immunoSEQ multiplex PCR. The V and J calls and clone size were taken over from that table, and D and trimming were inferred from the DNA. The table includes a few hundred thousand clones, around 84% detected once. Followed longitudinally, the Seattle patients had been enrolled during active infection.

The rearrangement links TRBV9 to TRBJ1-1; D gene uncertain. The source is a woman older than 75 with COVID-19, enrolled during active disease. Sequencing was performed on peripheral blood. The CDR3 loop is CASSVVANTEAFF. The CDR3 nucleotides are TGTGCCAGCAGCGTAGTGGCGAACACTGAAGCTTTCTTT.